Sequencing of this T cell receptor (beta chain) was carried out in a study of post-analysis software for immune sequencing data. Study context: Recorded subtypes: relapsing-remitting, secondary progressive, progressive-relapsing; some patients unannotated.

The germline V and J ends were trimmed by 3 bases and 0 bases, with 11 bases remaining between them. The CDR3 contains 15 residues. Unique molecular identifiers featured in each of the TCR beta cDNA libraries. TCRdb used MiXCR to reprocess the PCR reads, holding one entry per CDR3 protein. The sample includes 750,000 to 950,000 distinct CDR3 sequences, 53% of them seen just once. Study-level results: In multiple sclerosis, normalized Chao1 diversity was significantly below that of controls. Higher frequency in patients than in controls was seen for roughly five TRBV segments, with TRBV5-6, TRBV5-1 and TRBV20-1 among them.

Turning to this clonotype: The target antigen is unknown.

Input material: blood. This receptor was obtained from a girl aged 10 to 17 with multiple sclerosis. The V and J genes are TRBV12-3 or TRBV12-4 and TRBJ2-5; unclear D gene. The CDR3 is CASSFSKGYQETQYF. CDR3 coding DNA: TGTGCCAGCAGTTTTTCTAAAGGTTACCAAGAGACCCAGTACTTC.